This is a list of T cell receptor beta chains from one sample in a study of T cell responses to AZD1222 COVID-19 vaccine. TCRdb's copy holds only in-frame clones and misses some; the assay was immunoSEQ multiplex PCR. Of about 140,000 clones listed, around nine tenths are singletons. The sample in question was peripheral blood, obtained 28 days after the second AZD1222 dose. Receptors were obtained from an adult who received the AZD1222 COVID-19 vaccine. Both conserved end residues are part of each CDR3. Fields, in order: CDR3 DNA, CDR3 protein, D gene, clone size, J gene, V gene. D genes are given only for firm matches. Not all rows give a size; the values are once, few, many and, for expanded clones, a class.

cdr3_nt: TGTGCCAGCAGCTTAATGGCTTCTTTACTCACAGATACGCAGTATTTT; cdr3_aa: CASSLMASLLTDTQYF; d_call: .; clone_size: .; j_call: TRBJ2-3; v_call: TRBV7-2
cdr3_nt: TGTGCCAGCAGCGAGGGGACACTAAGCTCTTATAGCAATCAGCCCCAGCATTTT; cdr3_aa: CASSEGTLSSYSNQPQHF; d_call: .; clone_size: .; j_call: TRBJ1-5; v_call: TRBV7-9
cdr3_nt: TGTGCCAGCAGCCAATTCGGCCCGGACGCTAACAATGAGCAGTTCTTC; cdr3_aa: CASSQFGPDANNEQFF; d_call: .; clone_size: .; j_call: TRBJ2-1; v_call: TRBV16
cdr3_nt: TGTGCCAGCAGCTTAGCAGTTGCATCCTACGAGCAGTACTTC; cdr3_aa: CASSLAVASYEQYF; d_call: .; clone_size: .; j_call: TRBJ2-7; v_call: TRBV7-9
cdr3_nt: TGCAGCGTTGTGGGCAGACAAGAGACCCAGTACTTC; cdr3_aa: CSVVGRQETQYF; d_call: .; clone_size: once; j_call: TRBJ2-5; v_call: TRBV29-1
cdr3_nt: TGCAGCGTTGAGATTAACTATGGCTACACCTTC; cdr3_aa: CSVEINYGYTF; d_call: .; clone_size: .; j_call: TRBJ1-2; v_call: TRBV29-1
cdr3_nt: TGTGCCAGCAGCCAACAAGCGGGGGCCATCACAGATACGCAGTATTTT; cdr3_aa: CASSQQAGAITDTQYF; d_call: TRBD2; clone_size: .; j_call: TRBJ2-3; v_call: TRBV13
cdr3_nt: TGTGCCAGCAGCTTAGAGGAGGGTCAGCCCCAGCATTTT; cdr3_aa: CASSLEEGQPQHF; d_call: .; clone_size: .; j_call: TRBJ1-5; v_call: TRBV7-8
cdr3_nt: TGCAGCGTTGTGGGCGTCGACGGCTACACCTTC; cdr3_aa: CSVVGVDGYTF; d_call: .; clone_size: .; j_call: TRBJ1-2; v_call: TRBV29-1
cdr3_nt: TGTGCCAGCTCTAACAAGGTGGCGAACACCGGGGAGCTGTTTTTT; cdr3_aa: CASSNKVANTGELFF; d_call: .; clone_size: once; j_call: TRBJ2-2; v_call: TRBV18
cdr3_nt: TGTGCCAGCAGTTTCCCCCGCGGGACTAGCACAGATACGCAGTATTTT; cdr3_aa: CASSFPRGTSTDTQYF; d_call: .; clone_size: .; j_call: TRBJ2-3; v_call: TRBV28
cdr3_nt: TGTGCCAGCAGCTTAGCGCATGGACAGGAGATGTACTTC; cdr3_aa: CASSLAHGQEMYF; d_call: TRBD1; clone_size: .; j_call: TRBJ2-7; v_call: TRBV7-8
cdr3_nt: TGTGCCAGCAGCTTGGGACGGGAACGCTCACCCCTCCACTTT; cdr3_aa: CASSLGRERSPLHF; d_call: .; clone_size: few; j_call: TRBJ1-6; v_call: TRBV5-6
cdr3_nt: TGTGCCAGCAGTTACTTCCGGGACAGGGGGCTAGATACGCAGTATTTT; cdr3_aa: CASSYFRDRGLDTQYF; d_call: TRBD1; clone_size: .; j_call: TRBJ2-3; v_call: TRBV6-2/TRBV6-3
cdr3_nt: TGCGCCAGCAGCCCAGCTCGACAGTCCTTTGGTGAAAAACTGTTTTTT; cdr3_aa: CASSPARQSFGEKLFF; d_call: .; clone_size: .; j_call: TRBJ1-4; v_call: TRBV5-1
cdr3_nt: TGTGCCAGTCGCCCAGGCTCGAACACTGAAGCTTTCTTT; cdr3_aa: CASRPGSNTEAFF; d_call: .; clone_size: .; j_call: TRBJ1-1; v_call: TRBV6-5
cdr3_nt: TGTGCCAGCAGTCGACGGACAGAGAGCTCTGGAAACACCATATATTTT; cdr3_aa: CASSRRTESSGNTIYF; d_call: .; clone_size: .; j_call: TRBJ1-3; v_call: TRBV6-6
cdr3_nt: TGTGCCAGCAGTGAAGCCTACAATCTTAATGAGCAGTTCTTC; cdr3_aa: CASSEAYNLNEQFF; d_call: .; clone_size: .; j_call: TRBJ2-1; v_call: TRBV6-1
cdr3_nt: TGCGCCAGCAGCTTCGGGGGTTACAATGAGCAGTTCTTC; cdr3_aa: CASSFGGYNEQFF; d_call: .; clone_size: .; j_call: TRBJ2-1; v_call: TRBV5-1
cdr3_nt: TGTGCCAGCAGCCCTACTAGCGGCACTAGCACAGATACGCAGTATTTT; cdr3_aa: CASSPTSGTSTDTQYF; d_call: TRBD2; clone_size: .; j_call: TRBJ2-3; v_call: TRBV3-1/TRBV3-2
cdr3_nt: TGTGCCAGCAGTGAAGCAACAGGGGACGTAGCTTTCTTT; cdr3_aa: CASSEATGDVAFF; d_call: TRBD1; clone_size: .; j_call: TRBJ1-1; v_call: TRBV6-1
cdr3_nt: TGTGCCAGCAGCTCTAGAGGAAGGGACGGACAATACTATGGCTACACCTTC; cdr3_aa: CASSSRGRDGQYYGYTF; d_call: .; clone_size: .; j_call: TRBJ1-2; v_call: TRBV11-2
cdr3_nt: TGTGCCAGCAGTTCTCTGGGTCGCTATCTCCCTGAAGCTTTCTTT; cdr3_aa: CASSSLGRYLPEAFF; d_call: .; clone_size: .; j_call: TRBJ1-1; v_call: TRBV28
cdr3_nt: TGTGCCAGCAGCTTGGGCCTTGGGTGGGGTGACAATGAGCAGTTCTTC; cdr3_aa: CASSLGLGWGDNEQFF; d_call: .; clone_size: .; j_call: TRBJ2-1; v_call: TRBV5-4
cdr3_nt: TGTGCCAGTAATACCGTAGCGGGGGACCCATCAAAGGAGCAGTTCTTC; cdr3_aa: CASNTVAGDPSKEQFF; d_call: TRBD2; clone_size: .; j_call: TRBJ2-1; v_call: TRBV19
cdr3_nt: TGCGCCAGCAGCTCGGGACTAGCGGTTAATGAGCAGTTCTTC; cdr3_aa: CASSSGLAVNEQFF; d_call: TRBD2; clone_size: .; j_call: TRBJ2-1; v_call: TRBV5-1
cdr3_nt: TGTGCCAGCAGCGCCGGACAGGGGGCGGTCGGCGAGCAGTACTTC; cdr3_aa: CASSAGQGAVGEQYF; d_call: TRBD1; clone_size: .; j_call: TRBJ2-7; v_call: TRBV13
cdr3_nt: TGTGCCAGCAGCGTAGAACAGGGCTATGGCTACACCTTC; cdr3_aa: CASSVEQGYGYTF; d_call: .; clone_size: .; j_call: TRBJ1-2; v_call: TRBV9
cdr3_nt: TGTGCCAGCAGCCCAAGAGACAATAGACAGGGGATGAACACTGAAGCTTTCTTT; cdr3_aa: CASSPRDNRQGMNTEAFF; d_call: TRBD1; clone_size: few; j_call: TRBJ1-1; v_call: TRBV7-2
cdr3_nt: TGTGCCAGCAGTTACTCCCGACCCACGCTCGCAGGGGACTATGGCTACACCTTC; cdr3_aa: CASSYSRPTLAGDYGYTF; d_call: .; clone_size: .; j_call: TRBJ1-2; v_call: TRBV6-2/TRBV6-3
cdr3_nt: TGTGCCAGCAGTGAATCAGATTATAGCAATCAGCCCCAGCATTTT; cdr3_aa: CASSESDYSNQPQHF; d_call: .; clone_size: .; j_call: TRBJ1-5; v_call: TRBV6-1
cdr3_nt: TGTGCCACCAGTGAGGGACAGGTGGGCACCGGGGAGCTGTTTTTT; cdr3_aa: CATSEGQVGTGELFF; d_call: TRBD1; clone_size: .; j_call: TRBJ2-2; v_call: TRBV24-1
cdr3_nt: TGTGCCAGCAGTAGGAGGGCCGGCAATCAGCCCCAGCATTTT; cdr3_aa: CASSRRAGNQPQHF; d_call: .; clone_size: .; j_call: TRBJ1-5; v_call: TRBV6-5
cdr3_nt: TGTGCCAGCTCACCTAACCAGGGGACGGTGGGCTACACCTTC; cdr3_aa: CASSPNQGTVGYTF; d_call: .; clone_size: .; j_call: TRBJ1-2; v_call: TRBV18
cdr3_nt: TGTGCCAGCAGCTCGGACGGCTTTGGAGAGCAGTACTTC; cdr3_aa: CASSSDGFGEQYF; d_call: .; clone_size: .; j_call: TRBJ2-7; v_call: TRBV11-2
cdr3_nt: TGCGCCAGCAGCCAAGTATGGTCGGCTAGCGGGATGGGGGAGCAGTACTTC; cdr3_aa: CASSQVWSASGMGEQYF; d_call: TRBD2; clone_size: .; j_call: TRBJ2-7; v_call: TRBV4-1
cdr3_nt: TGTGCCAGCACCCTCGGCGGGGGAAATGGAAACACCATATATTTT; cdr3_aa: CASTLGGGNGNTIYF; d_call: .; clone_size: .; j_call: TRBJ1-3; v_call: TRBV5-4
cdr3_nt: TGTGCCAGCAGTTACACCGGGGGCACTGAAGCTTTCTTT; cdr3_aa: CASSYTGGTEAFF; d_call: .; clone_size: .; j_call: TRBJ1-1; v_call: TRBV6-5
cdr3_nt: TGCGCCAGCAGCTTGGGACAGGGGGCCAATGAGCAGTTCTTC; cdr3_aa: CASSLGQGANEQFF; d_call: TRBD1; clone_size: .; j_call: TRBJ2-1; v_call: TRBV5-1
cdr3_nt: TGTGCCAGCAGCCCTACAGGAGCTAGTGGCTACACCTTC; cdr3_aa: CASSPTGASGYTF; d_call: .; clone_size: .; j_call: TRBJ1-2; v_call: TRBV3-1/TRBV3-2
cdr3_nt: TGTGCCAGCAGCTTAGCTAGGGGACACGAGCAGTACTTC; cdr3_aa: CASSLARGHEQYF; d_call: .; clone_size: .; j_call: TRBJ2-7; v_call: TRBV7-9
cdr3_nt: TGTGCCAGTAGTACGACAGGAGGGATGGGGACCGGGGAGCTGTTTTTT; cdr3_aa: CASSTTGGMGTGELFF; d_call: .; clone_size: .; j_call: TRBJ2-2; v_call: TRBV19
cdr3_nt: TGTGCCAGCAGCTTGGCGCCGAGCTCCTACAATGAGCAGTTCTTC; cdr3_aa: CASSLAPSSYNEQFF; d_call: .; clone_size: .; j_call: TRBJ2-1; v_call: TRBV7-9
cdr3_nt: TGTGCCAGTAGTATTGGGGCGGGGGGGCCGGAGACCCAGTACTTC; cdr3_aa: CASSIGAGGPETQYF; d_call: TRBD2; clone_size: .; j_call: TRBJ2-5; v_call: TRBV19
cdr3_nt: TGCGCCAGCAGGCAACCGGGACGGTCGAACACCGGGGAGCTGTTTTTT; cdr3_aa: CASRQPGRSNTGELFF; d_call: .; clone_size: .; j_call: TRBJ2-2; v_call: TRBV4-1
cdr3_nt: TGTGCCAGTAGTGCGCCGGGGGGGCGCTCGTGGTATGGCTACACCTTC; cdr3_aa: CASSAPGGRSWYGYTF; d_call: .; clone_size: .; j_call: TRBJ1-2; v_call: TRBV19
cdr3_nt: TGTGCCAGCAGGACCCCCTTGATTGACAGTACGCAGTATTTT; cdr3_aa: CASRTPLIDSTQYF; d_call: .; clone_size: .; j_call: TRBJ2-3; v_call: TRBV2
cdr3_nt: TGTGCCAGCAGCGAGACAGGGCGCGAGCAGTACTTC; cdr3_aa: CASSETGREQYF; d_call: TRBD1; clone_size: many; j_call: TRBJ2-7; v_call: TRBV11-2
cdr3_nt: TGTGCCAGCAGCTTAGACGGGGGGACCTACGAGCAGTACTTC; cdr3_aa: CASSLDGGTYEQYF; d_call: TRBD2; clone_size: .; j_call: TRBJ2-7; v_call: TRBV11-2
cdr3_nt: TGTGCCAGCAGTTCACCTACAACTTACGAGCAGTACTTC; cdr3_aa: CASSSPTTYEQYF; d_call: .; clone_size: .; j_call: TRBJ2-7; v_call: TRBV28
cdr3_nt: TGTGCCAGCAGCCCTCCCCGACTAGCACTTGAGCAGTTCTTC; cdr3_aa: CASSPPRLALEQFF; d_call: TRBD2; clone_size: .; j_call: TRBJ2-1; v_call: TRBV28
cdr3_nt: TGTGCCAGCAGGGATCCGGGACTAGGAAAAGAGACCCAGTACTTC; cdr3_aa: CASRDPGLGKETQYF; d_call: TRBD2; clone_size: .; j_call: TRBJ2-5; v_call: TRBV6-5
cdr3_nt: TGTGCCAGCAGCTTAGCGGCAGCCTCCTACGAGCAGTACTTC; cdr3_aa: CASSLAAASYEQYF; d_call: .; clone_size: .; j_call: TRBJ2-7; v_call: TRBV7-9
cdr3_nt: TGTGCCAGCAGCTTAAAAGACGGAGAGACCCAGTACTTC; cdr3_aa: CASSLKDGETQYF; d_call: .; clone_size: .; j_call: TRBJ2-5; v_call: TRBV7-3
cdr3_nt: TGTGCCAGCAGTTACTCGAGGGGACGATCCTACGAGCAGTACTTC; cdr3_aa: CASSYSRGRSYEQYF; d_call: .; clone_size: .; j_call: TRBJ2-7; v_call: TRBV6-2/TRBV6-3
cdr3_nt: TGTGCCAGCAGCCAAGCTTTCGGGAGGGGCTACACCTTC; cdr3_aa: CASSQAFGRGYTF; d_call: .; clone_size: .; j_call: TRBJ1-2; v_call: TRBV3-1/TRBV3-2
cdr3_nt: TGCGCCAGCAGCCGACCCGACATTGCTGAAAAACTGTTTTTT; cdr3_aa: CASSRPDIAEKLFF; d_call: .; clone_size: .; j_call: TRBJ1-4; v_call: TRBV5-1
cdr3_nt: TGTGCCAGCAGCTTTATCGGGACAGGGCAAAACACCATATATTTT; cdr3_aa: CASSFIGTGQNTIYF; d_call: TRBD1; clone_size: once; j_call: TRBJ1-3; v_call: TRBV7-9
cdr3_nt: TGTGCCAGCAGCTTGGGGGGGCGTATGAGCACCGGGGAGCTGTTTTTT; cdr3_aa: CASSLGGRMSTGELFF; d_call: .; clone_size: .; j_call: TRBJ2-2; v_call: TRBV5-4